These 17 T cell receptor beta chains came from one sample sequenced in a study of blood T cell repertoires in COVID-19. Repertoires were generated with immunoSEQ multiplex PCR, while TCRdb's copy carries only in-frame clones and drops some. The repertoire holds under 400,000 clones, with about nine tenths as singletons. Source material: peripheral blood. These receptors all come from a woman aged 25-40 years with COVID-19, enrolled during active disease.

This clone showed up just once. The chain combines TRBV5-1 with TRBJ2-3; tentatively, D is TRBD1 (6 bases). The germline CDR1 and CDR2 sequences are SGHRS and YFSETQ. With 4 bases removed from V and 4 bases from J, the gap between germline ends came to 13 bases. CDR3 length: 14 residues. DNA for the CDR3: TGCGCCAGCAGCGAACAGGGCCCCCCAGATACGCAGTATTTT. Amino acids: CASSEQGPPDTQYF.

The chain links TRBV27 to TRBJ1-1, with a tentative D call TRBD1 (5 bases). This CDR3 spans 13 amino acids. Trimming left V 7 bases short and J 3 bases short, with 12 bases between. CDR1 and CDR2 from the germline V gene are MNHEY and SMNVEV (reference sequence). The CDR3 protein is CASKNGGDTEAFF. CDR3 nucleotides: TGTGCCAGCAAGAACGGGGGTGACACTGAAGCTTTCTTT.

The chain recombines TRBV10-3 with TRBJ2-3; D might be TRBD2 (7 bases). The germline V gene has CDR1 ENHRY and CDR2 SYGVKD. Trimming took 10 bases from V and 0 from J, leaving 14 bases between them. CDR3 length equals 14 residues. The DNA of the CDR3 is TGTGCCACCTCACGGGGGGCTAGCACAGATACGCAGTATTTT. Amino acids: CATSRGASTDTQYF.

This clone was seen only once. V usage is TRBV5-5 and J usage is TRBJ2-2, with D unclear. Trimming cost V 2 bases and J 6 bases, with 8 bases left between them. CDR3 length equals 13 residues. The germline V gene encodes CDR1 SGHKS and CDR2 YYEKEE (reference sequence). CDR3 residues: CASSFPPSGELFF. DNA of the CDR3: TGTGCCAGCAGCTTCCCCCCTTCCGGGGAGCTGTTTTTT.

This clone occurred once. The CDR3 is CASSPGLLRSSYNSPLHF. In nucleotides, the CDR3 is TGTGCCAGCAGCCCCGGGTTACTGCGGAGCTCCTATAATTCACCCCTCCACTTT. The chain recombines TRBV11-3 with TRBJ1-6; no reliable D call. CDR1 SGHNT and CDR2 YENEEA come from the germline V gene. Trimming removed 5 bases from V and 0 bases from J, with 17 bases in between. There are 18 residues in the CDR3.

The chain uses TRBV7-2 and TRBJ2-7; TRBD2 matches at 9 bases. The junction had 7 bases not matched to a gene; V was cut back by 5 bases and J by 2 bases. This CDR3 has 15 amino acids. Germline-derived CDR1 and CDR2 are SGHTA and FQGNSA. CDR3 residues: CASSLLAGYAYEQYV. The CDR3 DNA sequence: TGTGCCAGCAGCCTTCTAGCGGGGTATGCCTACGAGCAGTACGTC.

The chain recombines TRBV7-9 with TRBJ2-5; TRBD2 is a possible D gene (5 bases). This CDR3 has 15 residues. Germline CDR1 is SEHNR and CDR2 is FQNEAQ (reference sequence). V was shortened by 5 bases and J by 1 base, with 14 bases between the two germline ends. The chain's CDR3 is CASSPSLGSQETQYF. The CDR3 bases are TGTGCCAGCAGCCCATCCCTGGGGAGCCAAGAGACCCAGTACTTC.

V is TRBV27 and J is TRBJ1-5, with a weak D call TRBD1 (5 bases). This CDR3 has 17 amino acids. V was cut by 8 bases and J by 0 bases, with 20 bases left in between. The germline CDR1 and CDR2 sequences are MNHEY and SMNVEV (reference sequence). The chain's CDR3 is CASAFQGGPYSNQPQHF. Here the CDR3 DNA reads TGTGCCAGCGCGTTCCAGGGTGGGCCATATAGCAATCAGCCCCAGCATTTT.

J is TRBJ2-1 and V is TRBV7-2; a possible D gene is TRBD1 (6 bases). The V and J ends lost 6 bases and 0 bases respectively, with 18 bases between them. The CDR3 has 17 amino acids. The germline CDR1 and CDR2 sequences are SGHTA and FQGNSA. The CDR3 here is CASRSSVGAYSYNEQFF. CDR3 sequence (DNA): TGTGCCAGCAGGTCAAGCGTGGGGGCGTACTCCTACAATGAGCAGTTCTTC.

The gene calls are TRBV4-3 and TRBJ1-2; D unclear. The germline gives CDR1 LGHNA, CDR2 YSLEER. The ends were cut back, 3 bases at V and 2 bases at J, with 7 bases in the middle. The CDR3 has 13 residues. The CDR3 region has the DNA TGCGCCAGCAGCCAGTTAGCGAACTATGGCTACACCTTC. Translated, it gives CASSQLANYGYTF.

The CDR3 DNA reads as TGTGCCAGCAGTGAAGAGACAGGGAGGAACACTGAAGCTTTCTTT. Its protein product is CASSEETGRNTEAFF. The V call is TRBV25-1, the J call TRBJ1-1; TRBD1 agrees at 7 bases. V was clipped by 2 bases and J by 1 base; unmatched bases: 4. CDR3 length: 15 residues. CDR1 MGHDK and CDR2 SYGVNS come from the germline V gene.

The CDR3 sequence: CASSFGQGVYGYTF. DNA for the CDR3: TGTGCCAGCAGCTTCGGACAGGGGGTCTATGGCTACACCTTC. J is TRBJ1-2 and V is TRBV7-9; 10 bases align to TRBD1. Per germline, CDR1 SEHNR and CDR2 FQNEAQ (reference sequence). Trimming took 3 bases from V and 4 from J; bases not matched to a gene: 2. The CDR3 loop spans 14 amino acids. Based on the CDR3 plus reference TRBV7-9 and TRBJ1-2, the full variable domain is DTGVSQNPRHKITKRGQNVTFRCDPISEHNRLYWYRQTLGQGPEFLTYFQNEAQLEKSRLLSDRFSAERPKGSFSTLEIQRTEQGDSAMYLCASSFGQGVYGYTFGSGTRLTVV.

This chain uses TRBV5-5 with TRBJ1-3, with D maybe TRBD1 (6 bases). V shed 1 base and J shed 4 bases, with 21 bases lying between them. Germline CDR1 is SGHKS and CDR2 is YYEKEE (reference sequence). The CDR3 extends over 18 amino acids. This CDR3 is CASSLRQGIFLSGNTIYF. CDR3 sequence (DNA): TGTGCCAGCAGCTTGAGGCAGGGGATTTTTTTATCAGGAAACACCATATATTTT.

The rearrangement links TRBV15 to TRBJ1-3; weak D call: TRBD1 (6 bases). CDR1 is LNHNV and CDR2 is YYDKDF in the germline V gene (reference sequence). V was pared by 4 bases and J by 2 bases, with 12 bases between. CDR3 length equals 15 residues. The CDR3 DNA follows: TGTGCCACCAGCAACGACAGGCGGACTGGAAACACCATATATTTT. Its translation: CATSNDRRTGNTIYF.

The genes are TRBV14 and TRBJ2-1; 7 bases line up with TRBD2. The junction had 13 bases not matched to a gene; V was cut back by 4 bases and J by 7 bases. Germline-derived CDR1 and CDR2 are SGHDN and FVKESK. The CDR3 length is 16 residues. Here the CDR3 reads CASSREGGFSWNEQFF. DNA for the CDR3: TGTGCCAGCAGCCGAGAGGGAGGGTTTTCGTGGAATGAGCAGTTCTTC.

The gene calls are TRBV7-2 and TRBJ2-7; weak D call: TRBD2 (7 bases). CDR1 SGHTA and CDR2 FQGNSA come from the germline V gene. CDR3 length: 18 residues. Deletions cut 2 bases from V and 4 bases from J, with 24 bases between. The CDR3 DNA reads TGTGCCAGCAGCTTACCCCAGGGCGGCGGGGGCCTGTTTTACGAGCAGTACTTC. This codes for CASSLPQGGGGLFYEQYF.

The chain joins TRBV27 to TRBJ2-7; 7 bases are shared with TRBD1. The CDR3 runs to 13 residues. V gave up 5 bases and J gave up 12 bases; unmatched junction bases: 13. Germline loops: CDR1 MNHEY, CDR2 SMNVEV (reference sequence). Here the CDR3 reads CASSPISRDSAYF. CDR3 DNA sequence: TGTGCCAGCAGTCCGATCTCCCGGGACAGCGCGTACTTC.